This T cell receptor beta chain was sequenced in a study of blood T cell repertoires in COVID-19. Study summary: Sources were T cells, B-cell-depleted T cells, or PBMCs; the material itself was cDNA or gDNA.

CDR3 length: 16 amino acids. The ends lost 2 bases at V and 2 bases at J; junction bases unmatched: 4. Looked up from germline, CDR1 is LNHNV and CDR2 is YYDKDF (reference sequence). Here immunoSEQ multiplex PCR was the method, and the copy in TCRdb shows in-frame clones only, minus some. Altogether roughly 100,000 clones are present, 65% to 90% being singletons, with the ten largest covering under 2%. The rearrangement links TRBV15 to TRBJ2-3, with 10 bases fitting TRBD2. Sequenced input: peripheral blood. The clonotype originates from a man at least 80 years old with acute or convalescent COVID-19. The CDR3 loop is CATSRSGLAATDTQYF. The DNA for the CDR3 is TGTGCCACCAGCAGATCTGGACTAGCGGCCACAGATACGCAGTATTTT.